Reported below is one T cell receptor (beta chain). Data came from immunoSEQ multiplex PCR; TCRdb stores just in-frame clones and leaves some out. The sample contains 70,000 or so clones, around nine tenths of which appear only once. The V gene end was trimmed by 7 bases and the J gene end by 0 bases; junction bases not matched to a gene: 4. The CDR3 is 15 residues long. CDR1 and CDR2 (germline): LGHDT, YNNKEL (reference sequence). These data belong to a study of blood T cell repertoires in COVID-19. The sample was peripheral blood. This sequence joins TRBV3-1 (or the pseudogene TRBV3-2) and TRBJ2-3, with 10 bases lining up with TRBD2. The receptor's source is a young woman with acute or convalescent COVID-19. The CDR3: CASTPTSGSTDTQYF. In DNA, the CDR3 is TGTGCCAGCACCCCGACTAGCGGGAGCACAGATACGCAGTATTTT.